These T cell receptor beta chains were read from a single sample in a study of T cell changes during pregnancy in multiple sclerosis. Repertoires were generated with immunoSEQ multiplex PCR, while TCRdb's copy carries only in-frame clones and drops some. The data contain about 57,000 clones, under 95% of them singletons. Material: peripheral blood, obtained after pregnancy. The receptors here all came from a female donor in good health, enrolled as a control in a pregnancy study. The CDR3 runs from the conserved cysteine through the conserved F or W. The D gene is left open where the match is weak. Clone size is not always given. Where it is, it says once, few, many or a class for expanded clones.

J,D,V,size,CDR3
TRBJ1-1,-,TRBV12-5,many,CASGLVPGGTEAFF
TRBJ2-7,TRBD1,TRBV4-1,-,CASSLTELRDRAYEQYF
TRBJ1-1,-,TRBV2,once,CASSEAGGNTEAFF
TRBJ2-3,TRBD2,TRBV18,-,CASSWLAGGTDTQYF
TRBJ1-2,TRBD1,TRBV7-9,-,CASSKQGVGYGYTF
TRBJ1-1,TRBD1,TRBV7-2,-,CASSRTGTGVQGAEAFF
TRBJ1-6,-,TRBV19,-,CASSPRQIAYNSPLHF
TRBJ1-4,-,TRBV2,-,CASSHTRGRANEKLFF
TRBJ2-7,TRBD1,TRBV10-3,-,CAIRGDGPGQGDEQYF
TRBJ2-1,-,TRBV27,-,CASSLRGNEQFF
TRBJ2-2,TRBD2,TRBV18,-,CASSPPPSGASNTGELFF
TRBJ2-5,TRBD1,TRBV10-3,-,CAISVARDRGARETQYF
TRBJ2-2,TRBD2,TRBV15,once,CATSRAPGLAGKNAGELFF
TRBJ2-1,-,TRBV7-2,-,CASSTAHGAYNEQFF
TRBJ2-1,TRBD1,TRBV19,-,CASSIGGRGINEQFF
TRBJ1-2,-,TRBV9,-,CASSSPTFNYGYTF
TRBJ2-7,TRBD1,TRBV5-1,-,CASSLNRGPYEQYF
TRBJ1-2,TRBD1,TRBV2,-,CASTRNRGPAGDGYTF
TRBJ2-7,TRBD2,TRBV19,once,CASSPGTSGSYEQYF
TRBJ1-1,-,TRBV2,once,CASSEWLRDEAFF
TRBJ1-1,-,TRBV6-5,-,CASSLQVNTEAFF
TRBJ2-2,-,TRBV5-8,once,CASRVMRSGELFF
TRBJ1-3,TRBD1,TRBV7-2,-,CASSYGTGGNTIYF
TRBJ2-4,-,TRBV7-9,-,CASSASGTKAKNIQYF
TRBJ1-3,TRBD1,TRBV28,-,CASTQGAQGNTIYF
TRBJ2-1,TRBD2,TRBV14,-,CASSQAPGRYYNEQFF
TRBJ1-4,TRBD1,TRBV6-1,-,CASSGWTGGNEKLFF
TRBJ1-2,-,TRBV12-5,-,CASGLPGEERYGYTF
TRBJ2-7,TRBD1,TRBV6-1,-,CASTVGTAISYEQYF
TRBJ2-4,-,TRBV18,-,CASSPAVLRLAKNIQYF
TRBJ1-1,-,TRBV7-2,-,CASSRQPNTEAFF
TRBJ1-1,-,TRBV2,few,CASRRAWVPRSEAFF
TRBJ2-6,TRBD1,TRBV7-2,-,CASSYRGLGSSGANVLTF
TRBJ1-2,TRBD1,TRBV5-4,-,CASSLDPGTGGAYGYTF
TRBJ1-1,-,TRBV5-1,-,CASSSRPGGFTEAFF
TRBJ1-3,TRBD1,TRBV5-6,-,CASGGTGDGRGGNTIYF
TRBJ1-2,-,TRBV6-1,-,CATRRGGYTF
TRBJ1-1,-,TRBV10-3,-,CAISESGVGEAFF
TRBJ1-4,TRBD1,TRBV11-2,-,CASSARGQGVTTNEKLFF
TRBJ2-2,TRBD2,TRBV15,-,CATSRGYLTSGILTGELFF
TRBJ2-2,TRBD1,TRBV5-4,once,CASSFENPTGGRLFF
TRBJ2-7,TRBD2,TRBV2,-,CASSDSGRAGSQYF
TRBJ2-7,TRBD1,TRBV6-6,-,CASSHRGPHEQYF
TRBJ2-1,-,TRBV7-9,few,CASSLSSLPTYNEQFF
TRBJ1-1,-,TRBV2,-,CASSYTEAFF
TRBJ2-1,-,TRBV29-1,-,CSVEEGALYNEQFF
TRBJ2-1,-,TRBV7-9,-,CASSLETSYNEQFF
TRBJ1-1,TRBD1,TRBV5-1,-,CASSSGQGNTEAFF